What follows describes a single T cell receptor beta chain. What it recognizes is unknown. This CDR3 is 13 amino acids long. The germline CDR1 and CDR2 sequences are SGHDN and FVKESK. Trimming pared 1 base from V and 6 bases from J, leaving 10 bases between. These data come from a study of siplizumab effects on memory and regulatory T cells. Study-level results: Siplizumab significantly lowered the alloreactive sequences that could be traced to unstimulated CD4+ memory cells. Sequences below about 10^-5 frequency were poorly captured, limiting mapping of alloreactive clones. The mean Treg-derived percentage of mappable alloreactive CD4+ clones was about 70% with siplizumab compared with 25% to 30% in controls.

Per individual sample, approximately 100,000 TCR templates were assayed. Generated by immunoSEQ multiplex PCR, the TCRdb table keeps only in-frame clones and is missing some. There are some 100,000 clones in the sample; just under 95% occur only once, and 1% to 1.5% lies in the top ten. This chain connects TRBV14 to TRBJ2-7; D is unclear. The TCR sequence derives from a human donor in good health. The source material was non-Treg CD4+ T cells sorted from blood. The CDR3: CASSQAVRGEQYF. In nucleotides, the CDR3 is TGTGCCAGCAGCCAAGCGGTCAGAGGCGAGCAGTACTTC.